One sample yielded the 17 T cell receptor beta chains listed below, sequenced in a study of beta chain features in type 1 diabetes. Reverse transcription of all isolated RNA meant that expressed TCRB transcripts were sequenced. The table came from immunoSEQ multiplex PCR; TCRdb's copy has only in-frame clones and leaves some out. The sample holds some 150,000 clones, roughly 50% seen once. Sequenced input: Tregs from blood. Receptors were obtained from a young man in good health.

The rearrangement uses TRBV7-9 and TRBJ1-1; tentative D call: TRBD1 (5 bases). CDR1 SEHNR and CDR2 FQNEAQ come from the germline V gene (reference sequence). There are 14 residues in the CDR3. Trimming removed 0 bases from V and 6 bases from J, with 11 bases in between. The CDR3, as DNA: TGTGCCAGCAGCTTAGCGCTTGGGGCGTCTGAAGCTTTCTTT. Translated: CASSLALGASEAFF.

The V gene is TRBV7-9, the J gene TRBJ2-1; weak D call: TRBD1 (6 bases). Trimming shortened V by 7 bases and J by 4 bases, and 8 bases separated the two germline ends. In germline, CDR1 is SEHNR, CDR2 FQNEAQ (reference sequence). The CDR3 sequence is 12 residues long. CDR3 amino acids: CASTQGYNEQFF. Here the CDR3 DNA reads TGTGCCAGCACCCAGGGGTACAATGAGCAGTTCTTC.

This CDR3 reads CASSSQGATAEAFF. In nucleotides, the CDR3 is TGTGCCAGCAGCTCCCAGGGGGCGACGGCTGAAGCTTTCTTT. The V gene is TRBV11-2, the J gene TRBJ1-1; 8 bases are shared with TRBD1. CDR3 size: 14 residues. In germline, CDR1 is SGHAT, CDR2 FQNNGV. V lost 4 bases, J lost 6 bases, and 7 bases stayed unmatched.

The gene calls are TRBV6-1 and TRBJ2-2; 9 bases line up with TRBD2. After removal of 3 bases from V and 3 bases from J, the junction contained 2 bases not matched to a gene. Germline CDR1 is MNHNS and CDR2 is SASEGT. The CDR3 contains 15 residues. The CDR3 region has the DNA TGTGCCAGCAGTGAGGCGGGAGGGTACACCGGGGAGCTGTTTTTT. Its translation: CASSEAGGYTGELFF.

There are a few counts of this clone. This rearrangement joins TRBV28 to TRBJ1-4, with 12 bases identical to TRBD1. This CDR3 region has 14 residues. V lost 6 bases to trimming and J lost 8 bases; unmatched junction nucleotides: 4. CDR1 and CDR2 (germline): MDHEN, SYDVKM. The CDR3 DNA is TGTGCCAGCAGGTGGGACAGGGGGCGAGAAAAACTGTTTTTT. Translating gives CASRWDRGREKLFF.

V and J are TRBV5-1 and TRBJ1-2, with 9 bases lining up with TRBD1. Germline V gene sequence: CDR1 SGHRS, CDR2 YFSETQ. CDR3 length: 15 residues. Trimming cost V 4 bases and J 6 bases; bases outside gene matches: 10. DNA of the CDR3: TGCGCCAGCAGCGGCTCGACAGGGGGTCTGGATGGCTACACCTTC. Translation: CASSGSTGGLDGYTF.

This chain links TRBV4-3 with TRBJ2-7; possible D gene TRBD1, 5 bases. Germline V CDR1 and CDR2: LGHNA, YSLEER. The length of the CDR3 is 13 residues. The V end was cut by 4 bases, the J end by 9 bases, with 16 bases between. The CDR3 nucleotides are TGCGCCAGCAGCCCCCTCCTTGGGGCCCGGCAGTACTTC. This translates into CASSPLLGARQYF.

The chain employs TRBV7-8 and TRBJ2-5; no clear D gene. V was pared by 3 bases and J by 5 bases, with 10 bases between. This CDR3 comprises 13 residues. Per germline, CDR1 SGHVS and CDR2 FQNEAQ. The CDR3 DNA reads as TGTGCCAGCAGCTTTGTGTTTCGGGAGACCCAGTACTTC. This encodes CASSFVFRETQYF.

This clone has just a few counts. The V call is TRBV7-2, the J call TRBJ1-2, with a possible D match to TRBD1 (5 bases). The CDR3 is made up of 13 amino acids. Germline assignment: CDR1 SGHTA and CDR2 FQGNSA. The V and J ends lost 3 bases and 3 bases respectively, with 8 bases between them. The CDR3 loop is CASSFPGDYGYTF. In nucleotides, the CDR3 is TGTGCCAGCAGCTTCCCGGGGGACTATGGCTACACCTTC.

The rearrangement joins TRBV5-1 to TRBJ1-2; 10 positions match TRBD1. In germline, CDR1 is SGHRS, CDR2 YFSETQ. V lost 4 bases to trimming and J lost 4 bases; unmatched junction nucleotides: 4. This CDR3 has 14 residues. DNA for the CDR3: TGCGCCAGCAGCCGACAGGGGGCAACCTATGGCTACACCTTC. Protein sequence: CASSRQGATYGYTF.

This clone was seen a few times. The V call is TRBV28, the J call TRBJ2-7; TRBD1 matches at 7 bases. The CDR3 is 14 amino acids. The J segment lost 3 bases and the V segment lost 4 bases, leaving 6 bases of the junction unmatched. Looked up from germline, CDR1 is MDHEN and CDR2 is SYDVKM. This CDR3 is CASSSPGQLYEQYF. DNA for the CDR3: TGTGCCAGCAGTTCCCCGGGACAGCTCTACGAGCAGTACTTC.

The V gene is TRBV4-3, the J gene TRBJ2-4; D might be TRBD1 (5 bases). Germline CDR1 is LGHNA and CDR2 is YSLEER. This CDR3 has 17 amino acids. V lost 0 bases, J lost 0 bases, and 12 bases lay in between. CDR3 nucleotides: TGCGCCAGCAGCCAAGATTCCGGACACTTAGCCAAAAACATTCAGTACTTC. Translation: CASSQDSGHLAKNIQYF.

Details on this clone: In this CDR3 the conserved last residue, phenylalanine or tryptophan, is missing, so a read error is likely. Because the CDR3's place on the DNA is in doubt, the DNA is left out and the CDR3 is given as listed by TCRdb. The chain employs TRBV27 and TRBJ2-7; whether TRBD1, the table's D call, matches the DNA was not checked. CDR1 MNHEY and CDR2 SMNVEV come from the germline V gene (reference sequence). The length of the CDR3 is 10 amino acids, counting both ends. CDR3 region: CASILGQSLS.

This clone was found a few times. The chain joins TRBV7-2 to TRBJ2-7; TRBD2 might be the D (6 bases). Germline V gene data show CDR1 as SGHTA and CDR2 as FQGNSA. The CDR3 is 14 amino acids. Deletions cut 3 bases from V and 5 bases from J, with 14 bases between. CDR3 loop: CASSFGLATNEQYF. The DNA of the CDR3 is TGTGCCAGCAGCTTCGGCCTAGCGACAAACGAGCAGTACTTC. The full variable domain, completed using reference TRBV7-2 and TRBJ2-7, is GAGVSQSPSNKVTEKGKDVELRCDPISGHTALYWYRQSLGQGLEFLIYFQGNSAPDKSGLPSDRFSAERTGGSVSTLTIQRTQQEDSAVYLCASSFGLATNEQYFGPGTRLTVT.

The chain recombines TRBV6-6 with TRBJ2-3; 7 nucleotides line up with TRBD1. CDR3 length: 16 residues. The germline V gene has CDR1 MNHNY and CDR2 SVGAGI (reference sequence). The junction had 13 bases not matched to a gene; V was cut back by 5 bases and J by 5 bases. CDR3 bases: TGTGCCAGCAGTCGACGGACAGGAGGTTACCGAGATACGCAGTATTTT. Its translation is CASSRRTGGYRDTQYF.

The CDR3 DNA follows: TGTGCCACCAGCAGAGATCTGGGAGGGTCCTACGAGCAGTACTTC. This translates into CATSRDLGGSYEQYF. V usage is TRBV15 and J usage is TRBJ2-7; 7 bases are a match to TRBD2. V lost 0 bases, J lost 1 base, and 3 bases stayed unmatched. This CDR3 is built from 15 residues. Germline CDR1 LNHNV, CDR2 YYDKDF (reference sequence).

This clone was picked up one time. The chain has TRBV5-5 and TRBJ2-6, with D possibly being TRBD2 (5 bases). CDR1 and CDR2 from the germline V gene are SGHKS and YYEKEE (reference sequence). The CDR3 has 16 amino acids. V was pared by 0 bases and J by 0 bases, with 7 bases between. CDR3 in amino acids: CASSLVRGSGANVLTF. The CDR3 nucleotides are TGTGCCAGCAGCTTGGTTCGGGGCTCTGGGGCCAACGTCCTGACTTTC.